A selection of T cell receptor beta chains follows, all from one sample in a study of shared clonotypes between healthy human individuals. TCRdb keeps only in-frame clones here, not all; method: immunoSEQ multiplex PCR. The sample has approximately 740,000 clones, about 92% seen once. The sequenced sample was naive CD8+ T cells sorted from blood. The receptors derive from a man aged 30 to 39 in good health. The CDR3 runs from the conserved cysteine through the conserved F or W. The D gene is left open where the match is weak. Only some rows state a clone size, as once, few, many or a class for expanded clones.

TRBJ2-7,TRBV29-1,.,.,CSVVVDLLFEQYF,TGCAGCGTTGTTGTAGACCTTTTGTTCGAGCAGTACTTC
TRBJ2-1,TRBV9,.,TRBD2,CASSAERGGLATYNEQFF,TGTGCCAGCAGCGCCGAGAGAGGGGGACTAGCGACCTACAATGAGCAGTTCTTC
TRBJ2-3,TRBV7-9,.,TRBD2,CASSLVPSGSTDTQYF,TGTGCCAGCAGCTTAGTCCCTAGCGGTAGCACAGATACGCAGTATTTT
TRBJ2-7,TRBV7-9,once,.,CASSLNTVYEQYF,TGTGCCAGCAGCTTGAACACGGTCTACGAGCAGTACTTC
TRBJ2-1,TRBV7-9,.,TRBD1,CASSPHDRETYNEQFF,TGTGCCAGCAGCCCCCATGACAGGGAAACCTACAATGAGCAGTTCTTC
TRBJ2-1,TRBV13,.,.,CASSPPEQGNEQFF,TGTGCCAGCAGCCCCCCCGAACAGGGAAATGAGCAGTTCTTC
TRBJ2-3,TRBV27,.,.,CASRPKVGTDTQYF,TGTGCCAGCAGGCCCAAAGTGGGCACAGATACGCAGTATTTT
TRBJ1-1,TRBV27,.,.,CASSFLEPQGPTEAFF,TGTGCCAGCAGTTTCCTAGAACCCCAGGGGCCCACTGAAGCTTTCTTT
TRBJ2-5,TRBV5-6,.,.,CASSWQLGGYQETQYF,TGTGCCAGCAGCTGGCAGTTAGGCGGGTATCAAGAGACCCAGTACTTC
TRBJ2-1,TRBV7-9,.,.,CASSHPRNEQFF,TGTGCCAGCAGCCACCCCCGGAATGAGCAGTTCTTC
TRBJ2-1,TRBV5-1,.,.,CASSPKPAYNEQFF,TGCGCCAGCAGCCCAAAACCAGCATACAATGAGCAGTTCTTC
TRBJ2-7,TRBV6-6,.,.,CASSQGAGYEQYF,TGTGCCAGCAGCCAAGGGGCGGGTTACGAGCAGTACTTC
TRBJ2-1,TRBV9,.,.,CASSTGGISYNEQFF,TGTGCCAGCAGCACAGGAGGGATTTCCTACAATGAGCAGTTCTTC
TRBJ1-1,TRBV5-4,.,.,CASSLPLSGTEAFF,TGTGCCAGCAGCTTGCCCCTTAGCGGGACTGAAGCTTTCTTT
TRBJ2-3,TRBV19,.,TRBD2,CASSITSGRTDTQYF,TGTGCCAGTAGTATAACTAGCGGCCGCACAGATACGCAGTATTTT
TRBJ2-1,TRBV5-1,.,.,CASSPEGVLVYNEQFF,TGCGCCAGCAGTCCGGAGGGTGTACTTGTATACAATGAGCAGTTCTTC
TRBJ2-7,TRBV13,.,.,CASSSPTGVYEQYF,TGTGCCAGCAGCTCCCCAACAGGAGTATACGAGCAGTACTTC
TRBJ2-7,TRBV4-1,.,.,CASSPSLGRAYEQYF,TGCGCCAGCAGCCCCTCCTTGGGACGGGCCTACGAGCAGTACTTC
TRBJ2-5,TRBV7-6,.,.,CASSLRERETQYF,TGTGCCAGCAGCCTACGGGAGCGGGAGACCCAGTACTTC
TRBJ2-1,TRBV7-8,.,.,CASSPPGGAYNEQFF,TGTGCCAGCAGCCCCCCGGGTGGGGCCTACAATGAGCAGTTCTTC
TRBJ2-1,TRBV5-4,.,.,CASSFSGGAYNEQFF,TGTGCCAGCAGCTTTTCTGGGGGCGCCTACAATGAGCAGTTCTTC
TRBJ1-1,TRBV28,.,TRBD1,CAIYGQGNTEAFF,TGTGCCATATATGGACAGGGGAACACTGAAGCTTTCTTT
TRBJ2-1,TRBV18,.,TRBD1,CASSPTGPEQFF,TGTGCCAGCTCGCCGACAGGGCCAGAGCAGTTCTTC
TRBJ2-1,TRBV28,.,TRBD2,CASSEASGSSYNEQFF,TGTGCCAGCAGTGAGGCTAGCGGGAGCTCCTACAATGAGCAGTTCTTC
TRBJ2-5,TRBV7-7,once,.,CASSPGASQETQYF,TGTGCCAGCAGCCCGGGAGCCTCCCAAGAGACCCAGTACTTC
TRBJ2-5,TRBV7-9,.,.,CASSLLRVERQETQYF,TGTGCCAGCAGCTTACTCAGGGTCGAGAGACAAGAGACCCAGTACTTC
TRBJ1-4,TRBV25-1,.,TRBD1,CASSVWQTGTADVKGLFF,TGTGCCAGCAGTGTATGGCAGACCGGGACAGCTGACGTGAAGGGGCTGTTTTTT
TRBJ1-2,TRBV20-1,.,.,CSAGVGSGYTF,TGCAGTGCTGGGGTTGGGTCCGGCTACACCTTC
TRBJ2-3,TRBV9,.,TRBD2,CASSARAGGPADTQYF,TGTGCCAGCAGCGCCCGAGCGGGAGGGCCGGCAGATACGCAGTATTTT
TRBJ2-3,TRBV7-3,.,TRBD1,CASSERGLGDTQYF,TGTGCCAGCAGCGAAAGGGGGCTGGGAGATACGCAGTATTTT
TRBJ2-7,TRBV6-1,.,.,CASTRGASYEQYF,TGTGCCAGCACTCGGGGGGCGAGCTACGAGCAGTACTTC
TRBJ2-7,TRBV7-8,once,TRBD1,CASSLDMGQVYEQYF,TGTGCCAGCAGCTTAGACATGGGACAGGTCTACGAGCAGTACTTC
TRBJ2-5,TRBV5-6,.,.,CASSAPGTGETQYF,TGTGCCAGCAGCGCCCCAGGAACAGGGGAGACCCAGTACTTC
TRBJ2-3,TRBV28,.,TRBD1,CASESRGRDTQYF,TGTGCCAGCGAATCCAGGGGGCGGGATACGCAGTATTTT
TRBJ2-1,TRBV7-3,.,TRBD1,CASSPDPGTGGFHNEQFF,TGTGCCAGCAGCCCCGATCCCGGGACAGGGGGCTTCCACAATGAGCAGTTCTTC
TRBJ2-1,TRBV15,.,.,CATSLGSPLYNEQFF,TGTGCCACCAGCCTCGGGAGCCCCTTGTACAATGAGCAGTTCTTC
TRBJ2-1,TRBV9,.,TRBD2,CASSPRTSGIYNEQFF,TGTGCCAGCAGCCCGCGGACTAGCGGGATCTACAATGAGCAGTTCTTC
TRBJ2-2,TRBV10-3,.,.,CAISLQGGNTGELFF,TGTGCCATCAGCCTCCAGGGGGGGAACACCGGGGAGCTGTTTTTT
TRBJ2-3,TRBV4-3,.,TRBD1,CASSQEGPGQSNTDTQYF,TGCGCCAGCAGCCAAGAAGGGCCGGGACAGAGTAACACAGATACGCAGTATTTT
TRBJ2-2,TRBV27,.,.,CASSPRVILDGELFF,TGTGCCAGCAGTCCCCGGGTTATACTGGACGGGGAGCTGTTTTTT
TRBJ2-5,TRBV2,.,TRBD1,CASRDPGQGQETQYF,TGTGCCAGCAGAGACCCGGGACAGGGGCAAGAGACCCAGTACTTC
TRBJ1-2,TRBV27,.,TRBD1,CASRGTGGGPGYGYTF,TGTGCCAGCAGGGGGACAGGGGGCGGCCCAGGCTATGGCTACACCTTC
TRBJ2-1,TRBV9,.,TRBD2,CASSSGTSALGNEQFF,TGTGCCAGCAGTTCCGGCACTAGCGCTTTGGGCAATGAGCAGTTCTTC
TRBJ1-5,TRBV7-9,.,TRBD1,CASSTGANQPQHF,TGTGCCAGCAGCACAGGGGCAAATCAGCCCCAGCATTTT
TRBJ2-7,TRBV5-1,.,.,CASSLRPPGYEQYF,TGCGCCAGCAGCTTGAGACCGCCGGGCTACGAGCAGTACTTC
TRBJ2-3,TRBV14,.,.,CASSQEGGALSLYF,TGTGCCAGCAGCCAAGAGGGAGGTGCCCTGAGCTTGTATTTT
TRBJ2-5,TRBV11-2,.,TRBD1,CASSSGQGAIETQYF,TGTGCCAGCAGCTCGGGACAGGGGGCAATAGAGACCCAGTACTTC
TRBJ2-7,TRBV7-8,.,.,CASSLAGTELYEQYF,TGTGCCAGCAGCTTAGCGGGGACGGAGCTCTACGAGCAGTACTTC
TRBJ2-1,TRBV12-5,.,.,CASGLVRGRTIKTYNEQFF,TGTGCTAGTGGTTTGGTAAGGGGGAGAACAATTAAGACCTACAATGAGCAGTTCTTC
TRBJ2-2,TRBV5-6,.,TRBD2,CASSLGLAGDHTGELFF,TGTGCCAGCAGCTTGGGCCTAGCGGGAGATCACACCGGGGAGCTGTTTTTT